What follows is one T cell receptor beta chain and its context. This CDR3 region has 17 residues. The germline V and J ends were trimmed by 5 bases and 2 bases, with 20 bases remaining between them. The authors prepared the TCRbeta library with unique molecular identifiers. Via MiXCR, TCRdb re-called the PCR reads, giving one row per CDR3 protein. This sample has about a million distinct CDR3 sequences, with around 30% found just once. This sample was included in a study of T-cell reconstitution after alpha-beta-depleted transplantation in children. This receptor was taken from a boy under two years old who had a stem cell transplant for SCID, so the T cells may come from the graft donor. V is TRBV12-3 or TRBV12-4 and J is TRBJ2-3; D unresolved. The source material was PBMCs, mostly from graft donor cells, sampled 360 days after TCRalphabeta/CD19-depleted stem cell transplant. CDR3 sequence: CASSIPGPLAHTDTQYF. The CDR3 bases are TGTGCCAGCAGTATCCCGGGCCCCCTCGCCCACACAGATACGCAGTATTTT.